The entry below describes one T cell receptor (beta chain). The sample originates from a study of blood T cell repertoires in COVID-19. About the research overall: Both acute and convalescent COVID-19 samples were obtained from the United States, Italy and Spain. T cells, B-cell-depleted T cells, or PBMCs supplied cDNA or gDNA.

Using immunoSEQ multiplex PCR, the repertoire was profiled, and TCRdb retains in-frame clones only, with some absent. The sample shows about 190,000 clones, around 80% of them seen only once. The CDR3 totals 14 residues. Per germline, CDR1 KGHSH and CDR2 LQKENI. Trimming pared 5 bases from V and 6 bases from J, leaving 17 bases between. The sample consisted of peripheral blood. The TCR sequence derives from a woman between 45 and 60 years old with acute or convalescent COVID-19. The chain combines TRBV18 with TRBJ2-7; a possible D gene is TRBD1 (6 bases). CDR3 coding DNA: TGTGCCAGCTCAGATGTACAGGGTATGAGCGAGCAGTACTTC. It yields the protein CASSDVQGMSEQYF.